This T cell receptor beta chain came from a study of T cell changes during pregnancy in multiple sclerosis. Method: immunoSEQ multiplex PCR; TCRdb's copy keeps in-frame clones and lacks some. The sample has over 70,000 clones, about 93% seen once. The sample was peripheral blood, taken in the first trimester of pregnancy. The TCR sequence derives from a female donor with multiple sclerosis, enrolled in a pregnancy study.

In DNA, the CDR3 is TGCGCCAGCAGCCTCAGACTAGCGGGTGACAATGAGCAGTTCTTC. Its translation: CASSLRLAGDNEQFF. The gene calls are TRBV4-1 and TRBJ2-1; 10 nucleotides line up with TRBD2. The CDR3 spans 15 residues. In germline, CDR1 is MGHRA, CDR2 YSYEKL. The trim removed 4 bases at V and 5 bases at J, leaving 5 bases unmatched.